This T cell receptor beta chain was found in a study of blood T cell repertoires in COVID-19. Sequencing was performed with immunoSEQ multiplex PCR; in TCRdb, only in-frame clones are kept and a portion is missing. The repertoire holds approximately 300,000 clones, with roughly 90% as singletons. This CDR3 spans 13 amino acids. V was cut by 8 bases and J by 8 bases, with 18 bases left in between. Germline values: CDR1 MNHEY, CDR2 SVGAGI. The sequenced material came from PBMCs or T cells enriched from blood (not recorded which). The TCR originated in a woman in her thirties who had been exposed to COVID-19. The gene calls are TRBV6-5 and TRBJ1-2; D may be TRBD1 (6 bases). CDR3 DNA sequence: TGTGCCAGCCTCCGGGACACTGACTTGGGCTACACCTTC. It encodes CASLRDTDLGYTF.